These T cell receptor beta chains were read from a single sample in a study of blood T cell repertoires in COVID-19. Measured with immunoSEQ multiplex PCR; TCRdb has only the in-frame clones, and not every one. Of roughly 78,000 clones listed, roughly 83% are singletons. The material sequenced was peripheral blood. The receptor set was obtained from a woman at least 80 years old with acute or convalescent COVID-19. CDR3s include the opening cysteine and the closing phenylalanine or tryptophan. Each record gives: clone size, CDR3 length, J gene, D gene, V gene, CDR3 protein, CDR3 DNA. A D gene is named only where the DNA matches it firmly. Not every row has a clone size; where given, it reads once, few, many or a size class.

>.|14|TRBJ2-3|.|TRBV2
CASSEQGTTDTQYF
TGTGCCAGCAGTGAACAAGGGACTACAGATACGCAGTATTTT
>.|14|TRBJ1-1|.|TRBV18
CASSLPFTQGEAFF
TGTGCCAGCTCACTCCCTTTTACTCAGGGAGAAGCTTTCTTT
>.|15|TRBJ2-3|.|TRBV5-1
CASSLVGTGTDTQYF
TGCGCCAGCAGCTTGGTCGGGACTGGCACAGATACGCAGTATTTT
>.|15|TRBJ2-1|TRBD2|TRBV7-7
CASSLERDSAYEQFF
TGTGCCAGCAGCCTCGAGCGGGATTCCGCCTATGAGCAGTTCTTC
>once|13|TRBJ1-4|TRBD1|TRBV5-8
CASSWNRGEKLFF
TGTGCCAGCAGCTGGAACAGGGGAGAAAAACTGTTTTTT
>.|15|TRBJ2-1|TRBD1|TRBV7-3
CASSLEGQGYNEQFF
TGTGCCAGCAGCCTCGAGGGACAGGGATACAATGAGCAGTTCTTC
>.|15|TRBJ2-1|TRBD1|TRBV9
CASSGPGQGTNEQFF
TGTGCCAGCAGCGGACCGGGACAGGGTACGAATGAGCAGTTCTTC
>.|14|TRBJ1-1|.|TRBV6-5
CASRLGGAVTEAFF
TGTGCCAGCAGGCTTGGGGGGGCCGTCACTGAAGCTTTCTTT
>.|13|TRBJ1-6|TRBD1|TRBV10-3
CAGRGRDNSPLHF
TGTGCCGGCAGGGGGCGAGATAATTCACCCCTCCACTTT
>few|16|TRBJ2-7|.|TRBV13
CASSLDRGTRTYEQYF
TGTGCCAGCAGCTTAGACCGGGGGACCCGGACCTACGAGCAGTACTTC
>.|15|TRBJ2-5|TRBD2|TRBV10-1
CASSELAGPEGTQYF
TGCGCCAGCAGTGAGCTAGCGGGCCCTGAGGGGACCCAGTACTTC
>.|12|TRBJ1-2|.|TRBV7-8
CASSLVGDGYTF
TGTGCCAGCAGCTTAGTAGGGGATGGCTACACCTTC
>.|15|TRBJ2-2|TRBD1|TRBV5-4
CASSPGTANTGELFF
TGTGCCAGCAGCCCCGGGACAGCGAACACCGGGGAGCTGTTTTTT
>.|15|TRBJ1-4|.|TRBV5-6
CASSLGLRVDEKLFF
TGTGCCAGCAGCTTGGGACTTCGGGTCGATGAAAAACTGTTTTTT
>.|10|TRBJ2-1|.|TRBV20-1
CSAFVDEQFF
TGCAGTGCTTTTGTCGATGAGCAGTTCTTC
>.|14|TRBJ1-4|TRBD1|TRBV19
CASSVRDRSEKLFF
TGTGCCAGTAGTGTCCGGGACAGGAGTGAAAAACTGTTTTTT
>.|15|TRBJ1-5|TRBD1|TRBV5-5
CASSLAGTENQPQHF
TGTGCCAGCAGCTTGGCCGGGACAGAGAATCAGCCCCAGCATTTT
>few|13|TRBJ2-3|.|TRBV6-6
CASTTGGLDTQYF
TGTGCCAGCACCACGGGGGGCCTGGATACGCAGTATTTT
>.|14|TRBJ1-6|TRBD1|TRBV2
CASMMETGDSPLHF
TGTGCCAGCATGATGGAGACAGGGGATTCACCCCTCCACTTT
>.|15|TRBJ2-3|.|TRBV19
CASSRLDSRGDTQYF
TGTGCCAGTAGCAGACTAGACTCGAGGGGAGATACGCAGTATTTT
>.|15|TRBJ1-4|.|TRBV7-9
CASSTSTVMMEKLFF
TGTGCCAGCAGCACCAGCACAGTAATGATGGAAAAACTGTTTTTT
>few|12|TRBJ2-7|TRBD1|TRBV2
CASSPTGVEQYF
TGTGCCAGCAGTCCGACAGGGGTTGAGCAGTACTTC
>.|16|TRBJ2-2|.|TRBV20-1
CSASPGLTPNTGELFF
TGCAGTGCTAGTCCCGGACTAACCCCAAACACCGGGGAGCTGTTTTTT
>.|14|TRBJ2-1|TRBD2|TRBV7-9
CASRSSGGGPEQFF
TGTGCCAGCAGGTCTAGCGGGGGAGGTCCTGAGCAGTTCTTC
>.|14|TRBJ1-6|TRBD1|TRBV3-1/TRBV3-2
CASAGGEYNSPLHF
TGTGCCAGTGCAGGGGGCGAATATAATTCACCCCTCCACTTT
>.|17|TRBJ1-2|TRBD1|TRBV24-1
CATSDSGTVSANYGYTF
TGTGCCACCAGTGATTCCGGGACAGTTTCAGCTAACTATGGCTACACCTTC
>.|17|TRBJ2-3|TRBD2|TRBV6-6
CASSPYAGTTFTDTQYF
TGTGCCAGCAGTCCCTACGCCGGGACTACTTTCACAGATACGCAGTATTTT
>.|16|TRBJ2-2|.|TRBV9
CASSVGWATNTGELFF
TGTGCCAGCAGCGTAGGGTGGGCTACGAACACCGGGGAGCTGTTTTTT
>.|17|TRBJ1-1|TRBD1|TRBV5-4
CASSLAPQGALNTEAFF
TGTGCCAGCAGCTTGGCCCCCCAGGGGGCCTTGAACACTGAAGCTTTCTTT
>.|14|TRBJ2-7|TRBD1|TRBV5-8
CASSFGQGGNEQYF
TGTGCCAGCAGCTTTGGACAGGGGGGCAACGAGCAGTACTTC
>.|13|TRBJ2-2|.|TRBV7-9
CASSLARTGELFF
TGTGCCAGCAGCTTAGCTCGGACCGGGGAGCTGTTTTTT
>.|13|TRBJ2-7|.|TRBV4-2
CASSQEPRYEQYF
TGTGCCAGCAGCCAAGAACCCCGGTACGAGCAGTACTTC
>.|13|TRBJ2-7|TRBD2|TRBV30
CAWSVRELTGQYF
TGTGCCTGGAGTGTGCGGGAGCTCACGGGGCAGTACTTC
>.|14|TRBJ2-5|.|TRBV30
CAWSKGRGAETQYF
TGTGCCTGGAGTAAGGGACGGGGGGCAGAGACCCAGTACTTC
>.|14|TRBJ1-1|TRBD1|TRBV3-1/TRBV3-2
CASSPRQGGTEAFF
TGTGCCAGCAGCCCCCGACAGGGGGGGACTGAAGCTTTCTTT
>.|15|TRBJ1-6|.|TRBV3-1/TRBV3-2
CASSQGGRENSPLHF
TGTGCCAGCAGCCAAGGGGGCAGAGAAAATTCACCCCTCCACTTT
>few|14|TRBJ2-1|TRBD2|TRBV25-1
CATTSLGGSSEQFF
TGTGCCACTACGAGTTTGGGCGGGAGCAGCGAGCAGTTCTTC
>.|17|TRBJ2-3|.|TRBV2
CASNPRMVATSTDTQYF
TGTGCCAGCAACCCTCGGATGGTAGCGACTAGCACAGATACGCAGTATTTT
>few|14|TRBJ2-2|TRBD1|TRBV24-1
CATSGTANTGELFF
TGTGCCACCTCCGGGACAGCGAACACCGGGGAGCTGTTTTTT
>many|14|TRBJ1-5|TRBD1|TRBV30
CAWSRQGGNQPQHF
TGTGCCTGGAGTCGACAGGGTGGGAATCAGCCCCAGCATTTT
>.|15|TRBJ1-4|TRBD1|TRBV9
CASSPPTGGNEKLFF
TGTGCCAGCAGCCCCCCGACAGGGGGGAATGAAAAACTGTTTTTT
>.|14|TRBJ1-2|.|TRBV29-1
CSVVHPGANYGYTF
TGCAGCGTTGTTCACCCAGGGGCGAACTATGGCTACACCTTC
>few|14|TRBJ1-2|.|TRBV5-6
CASSSRGHNYGYTF
TGTGCCAGCAGCTCGAGAGGCCATAACTATGGCTACACCTTC
>.|15|TRBJ2-5|.|TRBV5-1
CASSLGPRQQETQYF
TGCGCCAGCAGCTTGGGTCCTAGACAGCAAGAGACCCAGTACTTC
>.|16|TRBJ2-1|TRBD2|TRBV28
CASSLFWTSTDNEQFF
TGTGCCAGCAGTTTGTTTTGGACTAGTACAGACAATGAGCAGTTCTTC
>few|13|TRBJ1-1|.|TRBV9
CASSFTEDTEAFF
TGTGCCAGCAGTTTCACGGAGGACACTGAAGCTTTCTTT
>.|13|TRBJ1-4|TRBD1|TRBV30
CAGKTGGSGKLFF
TGTGCCGGAAAGACAGGGGGCTCAGGAAAACTGTTTTTT